One sample yielded the 3 T cell receptor beta chains listed below, sequenced in a study of long-term antiretroviral therapy in people with HIV. Researchers ran immunoSEQ v3.0 at survey level. The method was immunoSEQ multiplex PCR; TCRdb's version includes in-frame clones alone and lacks a portion of them. The sample records about 39,000 clones, 75% to 90% being singletons. Material: unsorted PBMCs, obtained just before starting antiretroviral therapy. These receptors were collected from a woman between 18 and 30 years old with HIV.

DNA of the CDR3: TGTGCCAGTAGTATTGGGGGGGACTCCTACGAGCAGTACTTC. Its translation: CASSIGGDSYEQYF. V gene TRBV19 combines with J gene TRBJ2-7; 7 bases align to TRBD2. The CDR3 is 14 residues long. Trimming cost V 3 bases and J 0 bases; bases outside gene matches: 2. Germline V CDR1 and CDR2: LNHDA, SQIVND (reference sequence).

The V gene is TRBV19, the J gene TRBJ2-2; maybe TRBD2 (5 bases). Germline V gene sequence: CDR1 LNHDA, CDR2 SQIVND (reference sequence). CDR3 length: 14 residues. V gave up 8 bases and J gave up 1 base, with 11 bases separating them. The CDR3 DNA reads TGTGCCAGTGGAGGACTCGTGAACACCGGGGAGCTGTTTTTT. Protein sequence: CASGGLVNTGELFF.

V usage is TRBV11-2 and J usage is TRBJ2-7, with no clear D. This CDR3 has 14 residues. CDR1 and CDR2 (germline): SGHAT, FQNNGV. The V end was cut by 0 bases, the J end by 2 bases, with 8 bases between. The CDR3 reads CASSLDVAAYEQYF. The CDR3 coding sequence is TGTGCCAGCAGCTTAGATGTGGCAGCCTACGAGCAGTACTTC.